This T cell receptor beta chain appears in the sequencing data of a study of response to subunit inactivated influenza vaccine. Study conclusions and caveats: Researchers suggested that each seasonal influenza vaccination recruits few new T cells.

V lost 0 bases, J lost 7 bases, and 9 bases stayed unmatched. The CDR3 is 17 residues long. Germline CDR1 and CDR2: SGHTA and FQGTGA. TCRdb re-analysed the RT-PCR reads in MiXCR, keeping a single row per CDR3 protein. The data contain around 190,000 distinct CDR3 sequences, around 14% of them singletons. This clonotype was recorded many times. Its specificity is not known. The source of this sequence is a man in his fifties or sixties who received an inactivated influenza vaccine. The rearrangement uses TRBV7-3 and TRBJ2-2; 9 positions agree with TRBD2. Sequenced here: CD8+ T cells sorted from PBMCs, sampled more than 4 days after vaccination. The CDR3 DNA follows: TGTGCCAGCAGCTTAACGCTGGGACTAGCCGTCGGCGGGGAGCTGTTTTTT. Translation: CASSLTLGLAVGGELFF.